What follows are 21 T cell receptor beta chains derived from one specimen sequenced in a study of blood T cell repertoires in COVID-19. TCRdb's table, derived via immunoSEQ multiplex PCR, lists solely in-frame clones and lacks some. The sample consists of about 190,000 clones, roughly 80% of them appearing once. Input material: PBMCs or T cells enriched from blood (not recorded which). These receptors all stem from a woman in her 30s who had recovered from COVID-19.

The CDR3 sequence: CASTLKGQGTTIAYGYTF. The CDR3 region has the DNA TGTGCCAGCACCCTAAAGGGACAGGGAACCACTATCGCCTATGGCTACACCTTC. The rearrangement uses TRBV2 and TRBJ1-2; 9 bases match TRBD1. V shed 7 bases, J shed 4 bases, and the junction held 19 bases outside the gene matches. Per germline, CDR1 SNHLY and CDR2 FYNNEI. The CDR3 runs 18 residues.

This clone was observed a handful of times. The rearrangement uses TRBV9 and TRBJ2-7, with TRBD2 matching over 14 bases. The V segment lost 2 bases and the J segment 5 bases; nucleotides outside the gene matches: 6. Germline V lookup: CDR1 SGDLS, CDR2 YYNGEE. The CDR3 contains 16 residues. The CDR3 nucleotides are TGTGCCAGCAGCGTGAGGGGGACTAGCGGGAGCCACGAGCAGTACTTC. Translating it yields CASSVRGTSGSHEQYF.

J is TRBJ1-1 and V is TRBV19; 7 bases match TRBD1. Germline CDR1 reads LNHDA; CDR2 reads SQIVND (reference sequence). J was trimmed by 0 bases and V by 3 bases; bases with no gene match: 7. This CDR3 contains 16 residues. CDR3 sequence reads: CASSIPRTGLNTEAFF. CDR3 nucleotide sequence: TGTGCCAGTAGTATTCCCCGGACAGGCCTGAACACTGAAGCTTTCTTT.

V gene TRBV5-6 combines with J gene TRBJ2-3; 8 bases line up with TRBD2. CDR3 length: 16 residues. The V gene's germline CDR1 is SGHDT and CDR2 YYEEEE. Unmatched junction bases numbered 14, after V lost 3 bases and J lost 8 bases. The CDR3 region has the DNA TGTGCCAGCAGCTGGGCGGGAGGTCGGGGGCTGAGTACGCAGTATTTT. It translates to CASSWAGGRGLSTQYF.

This clone was detected a few times. The chain recombines TRBV5-1 with TRBJ2-3; D gene uncertain. The CDR3 extends over 13 amino acids. The germline V gene encodes CDR1 SGHRS and CDR2 YFSETQ. V shed 3 bases and J shed 3 bases, with 8 bases lying between them. The CDR3 is CASSSPGTDTQYF. The CDR3 DNA sequence: TGCGCCAGCAGCTCCCCCGGTACAGATACGCAGTATTTT.

The chain employs TRBV2 and TRBJ1-2; D possibly corresponds to TRBD1 (5 bases). Germline CDR1 SNHLY, CDR2 FYNNEI. Trimming cost V 7 bases and J 4 bases, with 10 bases left between them. The CDR3 is 12 residues long. CDR3 DNA: TGTGCCAGCAAACAGGAGCCCTATGGCTACACCTTC. This sequence encodes CASKQEPYGYTF.

V is TRBV24-1 and J is TRBJ2-5; TRBD2 matches 9 bases. CDR3 length equals 16 residues. Trimming at V came to 1 base and at J to 7 bases, leaving 9 bases not matched to a gene. Germline CDR1 is KGHDR and CDR2 is SFDVKD. In nucleotides, the CDR3 is TGTGCCACCAGTGATTTAGTTGCGGGAGGGCCTGCGACCCAGTACTTC. The encoded protein is CATSDLVAGGPATQYF.

The sample holds a few counts of this clone. The identical CDR3 is also encoded by other nucleotide sequences in the sample. The chain recombines TRBV11-1 with TRBJ2-3, with TRBD2 identical over 11 bases. The CDR3 contains 14 residues. V gave up 8 bases and J gave up 4 bases; unmatched junction bases: 5. Germline V gene sequence: CDR1 SGHAT, CDR2 FQDESV (reference sequence). As DNA, the CDR3 is TGTGCCAGCTCCCTAGCGGGAGGACCAGATACGCAGTATTTT. This encodes CASSLAGGPDTQYF.

This chain joins TRBV7-3 and TRBJ2-3; the D gene is possibly TRBD2 (6 bases). The CDR3 length is 16 residues. With 1 base removed from V and 0 bases from J, the gap between germline ends came to 11 bases. The germline CDR1 and CDR2 sequences are SGHTA and FQGTGA. Here the CDR3 reads CASSLMAGISTDTQYF. The DNA for the CDR3 is TGTGCCAGCAGCTTAATGGCGGGGATTAGCACAGATACGCAGTATTTT.

V usage is TRBV2 and J usage is TRBJ1-2; 9 nucleotides agree with TRBD1. Trimming cost V 5 bases and J 7 bases; bases outside gene matches: 2. This CDR3 region has 12 residues. Per germline, CDR1 SNHLY and CDR2 FYNNEI. CDR3 sequence: CASSWDRAGYTF. The CDR3 nucleotides are TGTGCCAGCAGTTGGGACAGGGCTGGCTACACCTTC.

The chain combines TRBV7-2 with TRBJ2-5; 8 bases fit TRBD2. Germline CDR1 reads SGHTA; CDR2 reads FQGNSA. With V trimmed by 6 bases and J by 4 bases, 13 bases remained unmatched. The CDR3 consists of 16 residues. For the CDR3, the DNA is TGTGCCAGCAGAATGAGGTCTAGCGGGCTTTTAGAGACCCAGTACTTC. Protein product: CASRMRSSGLLETQYF.

The V and J genes are TRBV19 and TRBJ1-5; D is perhaps TRBD1 (6 bases). Germline CDR1 LNHDA, CDR2 SQIVND (reference sequence). This CDR3 is 13 amino acids long. Trimming cost V 5 bases and J 6 bases, with 11 bases left between them. The CDR3 region is CASSLTGFQPQHF. CDR3 nucleotides: TGTGCCAGTAGTCTCACAGGGTTTCAGCCCCAGCATTTT.

The chain has TRBV5-5 and TRBJ2-5; 8 nucleotides line up with TRBD1. CDR1 and CDR2 from the germline V gene are SGHKS and YYEKEE (reference sequence). The CDR3 contains 15 residues. The V segment lost 0 bases and the J segment 5 bases; nucleotides outside the gene matches: 6. The chain's CDR3 is CASSLEDRVWETQYF. The CDR3 DNA reads as TGTGCCAGCAGCTTGGAGGACAGGGTATGGGAGACCCAGTACTTC.

The chain carries TRBV6-2 or TRBV6-3 and TRBJ2-5; D gene unclear. Per germline, CDR1 MNHEY and CDR2 SVGEGT. This CDR3 is 14 amino acids long. Between the trimmed V and J ends, which lost 5 bases and 2 bases, there was a span of 12 bases. DNA of the CDR3: TGTGCCAGCAGTGCAGGTACCCGGCAAGAGACCCAGTACTTC. Encoded protein: CASSAGTRQETQYF.

The chain joins TRBV19 to TRBJ1-5, with D possibly matching TRBD1 (6 bases). The CDR3 is made up of 17 amino acids. Trimming left V 4 bases short and J 3 bases short, with 19 bases between. The V gene's germline CDR1 is LNHDA and CDR2 SQIVND (reference sequence). CDR3 nucleotide sequence: TGTGCCAGTAGTAAGAATACTGGACAGTTCCTCAATCAGCCCCAGCATTTT. Its translation: CASSKNTGQFLNQPQHF.

As to this clone: Compared with germline, one end of the junction differs, possibly owing to a read error. The chain links TRBV7-7 to TRBJ2-5, with D perhaps TRBD2 (6 bases). The CDR3 is made up of 16 amino acids. Germline values: CDR1 SSHAT, CDR2 FNYEAQ (reference sequence). In DNA form, the CDR3 reads TGTGCTAGCAGCTTCGGCGGGATCTCAGGTCAAGAGACCCAGTACTTC. This sequence encodes CASSFGGISGQETQYF.

The rearrangement joins TRBV5-5 to TRBJ2-5; a weak D match, TRBD2 (6 bases). V was cut by 2 bases and J by 5 bases, with 10 bases left in between. The CDR3 loop spans 13 amino acids. Germline CDR1 and CDR2: SGHKS and YYEKEE (reference sequence). Here the CDR3 reads CASSLTGRETQYF. CDR3 nucleotide sequence: TGTGCCAGCAGCTTAACTGGGAGGGAGACCCAGTACTTC.

J is TRBJ2-1 and V is TRBV4-2; 16 bases map to TRBD2. V lost 4 bases, J lost 5 bases, and 5 bases stayed unmatched. Germline values: CDR1 LGHNA, CDR2 YNFKEQ. The CDR3 is 17 amino acids. DNA of the CDR3: TGTGCCAGCAGCCCGGGACTAGCGGGAGGGAAGCACAATGAGCAGTTCTTC. Encoded protein: CASSPGLAGGKHNEQFF.

This clone has just a few counts. V and J are TRBV6-1 and TRBJ1-2, with 8 bases aligning to TRBD1. The CDR3 has 16 residues. J gave up 5 bases and V 4 bases, and 12 bases lay outside the gene matches. Per germline, CDR1 MNHNS and CDR2 SASEGT. The chain's CDR3 is CASSGSGGRYWYGYTF. CDR3 bases: TGTGCCAGCAGTGGGTCAGGGGGCCGTTATTGGTATGGCTACACCTTC.

The chain employs TRBV6-5 and TRBJ2-5, with 12 nucleotides matching TRBD2. CDR1 MNHEY and CDR2 SVGAGI come from the germline V gene. J was trimmed by 4 bases and V by 8 bases; bases with no gene match: 8. The CDR3 is made up of 15 amino acids. This chain's CDR3 is CASVKTGLAGETQYF. The CDR3 DNA is TGTGCCAGCGTTAAAACGGGACTAGCGGGAGAGACCCAGTACTTC.

CDR3 bases: TGTGCCAGTGCAGGCCAGGGAAGGACTAACTATGGCTACACCTTC. Protein sequence: CASAGQGRTNYGYTF. This rearrangement joins TRBV19 to TRBJ1-2; TRBD1 is a possible D gene (5 bases). Germline lookup yields CDR1 LNHDA and CDR2 SQIVND (reference sequence). The CDR3 totals 15 residues. Trimming took off 8 bases at V and 0 bases at J, with 16 bases between the two ends.